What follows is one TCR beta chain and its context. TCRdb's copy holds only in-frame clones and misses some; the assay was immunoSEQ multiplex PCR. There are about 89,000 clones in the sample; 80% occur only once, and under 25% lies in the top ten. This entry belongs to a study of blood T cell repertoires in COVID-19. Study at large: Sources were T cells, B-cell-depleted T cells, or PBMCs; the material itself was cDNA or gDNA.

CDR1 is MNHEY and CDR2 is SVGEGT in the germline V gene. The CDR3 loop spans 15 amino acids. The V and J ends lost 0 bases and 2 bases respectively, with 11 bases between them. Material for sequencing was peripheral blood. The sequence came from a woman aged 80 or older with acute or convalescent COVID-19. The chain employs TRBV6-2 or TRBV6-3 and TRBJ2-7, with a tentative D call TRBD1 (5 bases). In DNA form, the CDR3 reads TGTGCCAGCAGTTACTCAAGACAGAGACCCTACGAGCAGTACTTC. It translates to CASSYSRQRPYEQYF.